This T cell receptor beta chain was documented in a study of T cells in Graves' hyperthyroidism and ophthalmopathy. The CDR3 length is 15 residues. V shed 4 bases and J shed 6 bases, with 14 bases lying between them. The germline CDR1 and CDR2 sequences are SGHKS and YYEKEE (reference sequence). Researchers amplified the TCR beta CDR3 regions from RNA transcripts. TCR CDR3 underwent first-round RT-PCR with the HTBI primer set. Each CDR3 protein gets one entry after TCRdb re-called the multiplex PCR reads with MiXCR. The data show nearly 750,000 distinct CDR3 sequences, with just over 35% seen just once and less than 35% held by the top ten. This clonotype was observed many times. If no ophthalmopathy progression occurred within 18 months, Graves' hyperthyroidism was stable. In patients aged 18 to 65, hyperthyroidism was newly diagnosed, with duration under 2 months. Patients were excluded for uncontrolled infection, other autoimmune disease, pregnancy or lactation. Each diagnosis was grounded in clinical symptoms, serum thyroxine and TRAb, thyroid ultrasound, and orbital computed tomography.

The chain carries TRBV5-5 and TRBJ1-6; D call uncertain. The clonotype comes from a woman aged 40-49 years with Graves' hyperthyroidism. Sequenced: blood. CDR3 in amino acids: CASSQDRTSNSPLHF. The CDR3 DNA follows: TGTGCCAGCAGCCAGGACCGGACCTCTAATTCACCCCTCCACTTT.